The clone carrying this T cell receptor (beta chain) was seen many times. Through a sample-barcoded 5' primer and a J-beta primer mix, a second PCR was run for roughly 6 to 12 cycles. TCRdb fed the 5' RACE reads into MiXCR, producing one record per CDR3 protein. Altogether approximately 1.5 million distinct CDR3 sequences are present, about 35% being singletons, with the ten largest covering about 11%. This specimen comes from a study of blood T cells in healthy people across ages. This CDR3 spans 13 amino acids. Losses at the gene ends were 2 bases for V and 8 bases for J; bases not matched to a gene: 5. The germline V gene encodes CDR1 SEHNR and CDR2 FQNEAQ (reference sequence).

V gene TRBV7-9 combines with J gene TRBJ1-2; 7 bases are a match to TRBD1. Sequencing was performed on blood. The source is a woman aged 25 to 39 in good health. CDR3: CASSLWTGRGYTF. In DNA, the CDR3 is TGTGCCAGCAGCTTATGGACAGGCCGGGGCTACACCTTC.